The next 4 T cell receptor beta chains were all read from a single sample in a study of response to subunit inactivated influenza vaccine. One entry per CDR3 protein, called by TCRdb with MiXCR from the RT-PCR reads. The sample lists around 480,000 distinct CDR3 sequences; approximately 11% were seen once. The source was PBMCs from blood, collected about 6 weeks after vaccination. The origin of the receptors is a man in his forties or fifties who received an inactivated influenza vaccine.

CDR3: CASTLRDRGNYGYTF. CDR3 in DNA: TGCGCCAGCACCCTTAGGGACAGGGGAAACTATGGCTACACCTTC. The rearrangement uses TRBV4-1 and TRBJ1-2; 10 bases agree with TRBD1. In germline, CDR1 is MGHRA, CDR2 YSYEKL. This CDR3 has 15 residues. Trimming cost V 7 bases and J 2 bases; bases outside gene matches: 7.

This clonotype was recorded at least ten times. The CDR3 DNA follows: TGTGCCAGCAGCGTAGCTGGGGGACTGAGGGAGACCCAGTACTTC. Amino acid sequence: CASSVAGGLRETQYF. This chain connects TRBV9 to TRBJ2-5; possibly TRBD2 for D (6 bases). The CDR3 length is 15 residues. The V end lost 0 bases, the J end lost 5 bases, and 14 bases lay between the germline ends. Looked up from germline, CDR1 is SGDLS and CDR2 is YYNGEE.

This clonotype was counted only a few times. J is TRBJ1-2 and V is TRBV10-3, with 7 bases aligning to TRBD1. From germline, CDR1 is ENHRY and CDR2 SYGVKD. V lost 2 bases to trimming and J lost 0 bases; unmatched junction nucleotides: 6. This CDR3 is built from 16 residues. The CDR3 DNA reads as TGTGCCATCAGTGAGCTTCTGACAGGGCCTAACTATGGCTACACCTTC. Protein: CAISELLTGPNYGYTF.

The V call is TRBV18, the J call TRBJ2-7; D is tentatively TRBD1 or TRBD2 (6 bases each). V was clipped by 8 bases and J by 0 bases, with 11 bases between them. Per germline, CDR1 KGHSH and CDR2 LQKENI. The CDR3 consists of 13 residues. Here the CDR3 DNA reads TGTGCCAGCCGGAGGGGGACCTCCTACGAGCAGTACTTC. It specifies CASRRGTSYEQYF.